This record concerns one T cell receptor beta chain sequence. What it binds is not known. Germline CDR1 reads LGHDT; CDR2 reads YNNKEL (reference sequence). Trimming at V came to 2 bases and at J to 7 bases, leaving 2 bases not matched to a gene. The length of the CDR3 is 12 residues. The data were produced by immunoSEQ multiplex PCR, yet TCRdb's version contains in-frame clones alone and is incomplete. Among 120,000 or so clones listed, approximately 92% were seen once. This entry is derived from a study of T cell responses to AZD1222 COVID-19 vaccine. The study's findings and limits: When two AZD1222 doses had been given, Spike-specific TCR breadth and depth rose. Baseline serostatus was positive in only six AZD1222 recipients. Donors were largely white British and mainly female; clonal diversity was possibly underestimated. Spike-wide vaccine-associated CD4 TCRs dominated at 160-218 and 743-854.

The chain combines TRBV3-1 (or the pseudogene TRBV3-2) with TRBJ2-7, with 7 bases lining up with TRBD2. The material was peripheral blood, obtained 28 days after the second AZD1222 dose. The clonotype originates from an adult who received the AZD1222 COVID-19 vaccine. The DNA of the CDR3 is TGTGCCAGCAGCCAACTAGCGGTTGAGCAGTACTTC. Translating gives CASSQLAVEQYF.